This entry concerns a single TCR beta chain. These data originate in a study of blood T cell repertoires in COVID-19. CDR3 length equals 14 residues. The germline V and J ends were trimmed by 6 bases and 1 base, with 12 bases remaining between them. Germline V CDR1 and CDR2: SNHLY, FYNNEI. How the authors handled the data: Reference gene primer amplification gave nucleated cell count estimates. Clones were sequenced by immunoSEQ multiplex PCR, and TCRdb holds only the in-frame ones, with some missing. V, J and clone size reflect that table, while D and trimming were determined from the DNA. The table has 75,000 to 90,000 clones, about 83% seen once.

V gene TRBV2 combines with J gene TRBJ1-2; D perhaps matches TRBD1 (6 bases). This receptor was identified in a man aged 45 to 65 with active COVID-19. Sequencing input: peripheral blood. This CDR3 is CASRGGTLNYGYTF. The DNA for the CDR3 is TGTGCCAGCAGGGGGGGGACACTTAACTATGGCTACACCTTC. The full variable domain, its missing parts supplied by reference TRBV2 and TRBJ1-2, is EPEVTQTPSHQVTQMGQEVILRCVPISNHLYFYWYRQILGQKVEFLVSFYNNEISEKSEIFDDQFSVERPDGSNFTLKIRSTKLEDSAMYFCASRGGTLNYGYTFGSGTRLTVV.